This TCR beta chain was sequenced for a study of Tregs in tolerant kidney transplant recipients. General study results and limits: Findings come from small patient numbers and require larger validation. Donor-specific Treg expansion exceeded global Treg expansion in tolerant patients, suggesting antigen drive.

TCRdb keeps only in-frame clones here, not all; method: immunoSEQ multiplex PCR. The sample contains 98,000 or so clones, around 90% of which appear only once. CDR3 length: 16 amino acids. Trimming took 0 bases from V and 2 from J, leaving 17 bases between them. Germline V CDR1 and CDR2: GTSNPN, SVGIG (reference sequence). Of note for this clone: Its antigen is not identified.

The sequencing used CD4+ T cells from blood, collected before the transplant. The clonotype was recovered from a human donor who received a combined kidney and bone marrow transplant. The chain uses TRBV30 and TRBJ2-7; D possibly corresponds to TRBD1 (5 bases). CDR3: CAWSVVVGMGPYEQYF. CDR3 nucleotides: TGTGCCTGGAGTGTCGTGGTGGGAATGGGGCCCTACGAGCAGTACTTC.